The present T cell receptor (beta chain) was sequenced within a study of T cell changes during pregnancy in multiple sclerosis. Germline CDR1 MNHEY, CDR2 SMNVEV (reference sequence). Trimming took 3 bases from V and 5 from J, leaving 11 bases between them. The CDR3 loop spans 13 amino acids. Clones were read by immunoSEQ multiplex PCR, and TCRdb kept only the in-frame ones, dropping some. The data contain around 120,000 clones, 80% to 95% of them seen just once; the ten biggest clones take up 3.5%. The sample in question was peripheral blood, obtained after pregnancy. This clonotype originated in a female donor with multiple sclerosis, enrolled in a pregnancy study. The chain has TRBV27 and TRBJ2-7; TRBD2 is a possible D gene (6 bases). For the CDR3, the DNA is TGTGCCAGCAGTTTGGCGGGGTCCGACGAGCAGTACTTC. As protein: CASSLAGSDEQYF.